One and the same sample provided the 20 T cell receptor beta chains below, sequenced in a study of cytomegalovirus exposure and HLA in healthy donors. This PCR relied on a set of 60 Vbeta primers and 13 Jbeta primers. The protocol was immunoSEQ multiplex PCR, while the TCRdb copy is restricted to in-frame clones and leaves out a portion. The profile shows approximately 110,000 clones, 65% to 85% of them singletons. The material sequenced was PBMCs. The receptors were gathered from a male donor in good health and CMV-seronegative.

The chain combines TRBV18 with TRBJ1-4; D not resolved. Germline V gene lookup returns CDR1 KGHSH and CDR2 LQKENI. Trimming shortened V by 1 base and J by 5 bases, and 14 bases separated the two germline ends. The CDR3 consists of 16 residues. As DNA, the CDR3 is TGTGCCAGCTCACCACTTGGATGGGGAGAGAATGAAAAACTGTTTTTT. This translates into CASSPLGWGENEKLFF. Supplemented by reference TRBV18 and TRBJ1-4, the full variable domain reads NAGVMQNPRHLVRRRGQEARLRCSPMKGHSHVYWYRQLPEEGLKFMVYLQKENIIDESGMPKERFSAEFPKEGPSILRIQQVVRGDSAAYFCASSPLGWGENEKLFFGSGTQLSVL.

V and J are TRBV5-1 and TRBJ2-5; 9 bases are shared with TRBD1. Germline values: CDR1 SGHRS, CDR2 YFSETQ. The CDR3 has 14 amino acids. With V trimmed by 4 bases and J by 3 bases, 4 bases remained unmatched. The CDR3: CASSGWTGEETQYF. CDR3 coding DNA: TGCGCCAGCAGCGGGTGGACAGGGGAAGAGACCCAGTACTTC.

The chain carries TRBV6-1 and TRBJ2-4, with TRBD2 matching 9 bases. The CDR3 spans 15 residues. The germline V gene has CDR1 MNHNS and CDR2 SASEGT. V was pared by 6 bases and J by 5 bases, with 8 bases of the junction left unmatched. Here the CDR3 reads CASRAAGGAENIQYF. The CDR3 DNA reads as TGTGCCAGCAGGGCCGCGGGAGGGGCGGAAAACATTCAGTACTTC.

The chain combines TRBV13 with TRBJ1-1, with TRBD1 as a possible D gene (6 bases). In germline, CDR1 is PRHDT, CDR2 FYEKMQ (reference sequence). CDR3 length equals 15 residues. With 5 bases removed from V and 3 bases from J, the gap between germline ends came to 16 bases. CDR3: CASSPVRQAYTEAFF. The CDR3 DNA reads TGTGCCAGCAGCCCCGTCAGACAGGCTTACACTGAAGCTTTCTTT. The full variable domain, in which reference TRBV13 and TRBJ1-1 provide the parts outside the CDR3, is AAGVIQSPRHLIKEKRETATLKCYPIPRHDTVYWYQQGPGQDPQFLISFYEKMQSDKGSIPDRFSAQQFSDYHSELNMSSLELGDSALYFCASSPVRQAYTEAFFGQGTRLTVV.

J is TRBJ2-2 and V is TRBV13; maybe TRBD1 (8 bases). Per the germline V gene, CDR1 is PRHDT and CDR2 is FYEKMQ (reference sequence). CDR3 length: 15 amino acids. V gave up 4 bases and J gave up 7 bases, with 16 bases separating them. The CDR3 nucleotides read TGTGCCAGCAGCTCAACAGGGGGAGGGAACGGGGAGCTGTTTTTT. Translated, it gives CASSSTGGGNGELFF. The whole variable domain, filled in from reference TRBV13 and TRBJ2-2, reads AAGVIQSPRHLIKEKRETATLKCYPIPRHDTVYWYQQGPGQDPQFLISFYEKMQSDKGSIPDRFSAQQFSDYHSELNMSSLELGDSALYFCASSSTGGGNGELFFGEGSRLTVL.

The chain combines TRBV5-5 with TRBJ2-2; D is perhaps TRBD1 (6 bases). The CDR3 length is 14 residues. V lost 4 bases, J lost 8 bases, and 15 bases lay in between. CDR1 SGHKS and CDR2 YYEKEE come from the germline V gene (reference sequence). CDR3: CASSADSLGGELFF. CDR3 nucleotide sequence: TGTGCCAGCAGCGCGGACAGCCTAGGTGGGGAGCTGTTTTTT.

The chain recombines TRBV28 with TRBJ1-6; D possibly corresponds to TRBD1 (6 bases). The V and J ends lost 2 bases and 9 bases respectively, with 14 bases between them. The CDR3 has 15 residues. Germline CDR1 reads MDHEN; CDR2 reads SYDVKM. CDR3: CASSLGGARGSPLHF. CDR3 nucleotides: TGTGCCAGCAGTTTAGGGGGGGCTAGGGGTTCACCCCTCCACTTT.

CDR3 nucleotides: TGTGCCAGCAGCTTGGGAGGGCTTAGCAATCAGCCCCAGCATTTT. Protein: CASSLGGLSNQPQHF. The chain combines TRBV5-6 with TRBJ1-5; no firm D call. The CDR3 extends over 15 amino acids. Germline V gives CDR1 SGHDT, CDR2 YYEEEE. V lost 0 bases and J 0 bases, leaving 7 bases between the germline ends.

The CDR3, as DNA: TGCGCCAGCAGCTTGGGGCCAGGGAGGGGTGCAACTAATGAAAAACTGTTTTTT. It is translated as CASSLGPGRGATNEKLFF. The V and J genes are TRBV5-1 and TRBJ1-4; the D gene is possibly TRBD1 (5 bases). V gave up 0 bases and J gave up 0 bases, with 15 bases separating them. CDR1 and CDR2 from the germline V gene are SGHRS and YFSETQ. CDR3 length: 18 amino acids.

This clone was observed a single time. The chain links TRBV19 to TRBJ2-7; 7 nucleotides line up with TRBD1. Trimming at V came to 1 base and at J to 0 bases, leaving 12 bases not matched to a gene. CDR3 length: 18 amino acids. CDR1 is LNHDA, CDR2 SQIVND, per germline (reference sequence). The CDR3 DNA reads as TGTGCCAGTAGTATAGGAGGTATTCAGGGGGTTCACTCCTACGAGCAGTACTTC. This encodes CASSIGGIQGVHSYEQYF.

The chain couples TRBV6-6 to TRBJ1-5; no clear D gene. Trimming removed 0 bases from V and 4 bases from J, with 4 bases in between. CDR3 length: 13 amino acids. Germline V lookup: CDR1 MNHNY, CDR2 SVGAGI (reference sequence). CDR3 in DNA: TGTGCCAGCAGTTACTCGACAAATCAGCCCCAGCATTTT. It yields the protein CASSYSTNQPQHF.

The chain employs TRBV29-1 and TRBJ1-1, with 7 bases lining up with TRBD1. Germline V lookup: CDR1 SQVTM, CDR2 ANQGSEA. With 3 bases clipped from V and 0 bases from J, the junction kept 4 bases outside the gene matches. This CDR3 is 14 amino acids long. The CDR3 DNA follows: TGCAGCGTTGACCCGGACAGGTTGAACACTGAAGCTTTCTTT. It translates to CSVDPDRLNTEAFF.

The chain has TRBV6-6 and TRBJ1-1, with D maybe TRBD1 (6 bases). The CDR3 sequence is 15 residues long. The germline CDR1 and CDR2 sequences are MNHNY and SVGAGI (reference sequence). V lost 4 bases and J lost 0, with 12 bases in between. The CDR3 sequence: CASSSSDRLNTEAFF. The CDR3, as DNA: TGTGCCAGCAGTTCCTCGGACAGACTGAACACTGAAGCTTTCTTT.

The chain employs TRBV6-1 and TRBJ2-3; 13 bases line up with TRBD2. The CDR3 sequence is 15 residues long. CDR1 is MNHNS, CDR2 SASEGT, per germline. The trim removed 7 bases at V and 4 bases at J, leaving 5 bases unmatched. The CDR3 bases are TGTGCCAGCAAAACGGGACTAGCGGGGCCAGATACGCAGTATTTT. Translation gives CASKTGLAGPDTQYF.

The gene calls are TRBV4-3 and TRBJ2-7, with no clear D. Germline V gene data show CDR1 as LGHNA and CDR2 as YSLEER. This CDR3 comprises 15 residues. The ends were cut back, 4 bases at V and 1 base at J, with 14 bases in the middle. The CDR3 reads CASSPGPRSSYEQYF. The DNA for the CDR3 is TGCGCCAGCAGCCCCGGTCCGCGCTCTTCCTACGAGCAGTACTTC.

This chain links TRBV7-9 with TRBJ2-3; no reliable D call. The germline V gene encodes CDR1 SEHNR and CDR2 FQNEAQ (reference sequence). V was cut by 4 bases and J by 0 bases, with 5 bases left in between. The CDR3 totals 13 residues. CDR3 coding DNA: TGTGCCAGCAGCTCGTCCAGCACAGATACGCAGTATTTT. Encoded protein: CASSSSSTDTQYF. Full variable domain (remainder filled in from reference TRBV7-9 and TRBJ2-3): DTGVSQNPRHKITKRGQNVTFRCDPISEHNRLYWYRQTLGQGPEFLTYFQNEAQLEKSRLLSDRFSAERPKGSFSTLEIQRTEQGDSAMYLCASSSSSTDTQYFGPGTRLTVL.

This clone occurred a few times. This chain's CDR3 is CASSFTQGIEQFF. In nucleotides, the CDR3 is TGCGCCAGCAGCTTCACGCAGGGCATTGAGCAGTTCTTC. The rearrangement links TRBV5-1 to TRBJ2-1; TRBD1 might be the D (5 bases). The CDR3 has 13 amino acids. Germline CDR1 is SGHRS and CDR2 is YFSETQ. Trimming pared 2 bases from V and 9 bases from J, leaving 12 bases between.

V gene TRBV29-1 combines with J gene TRBJ2-7; 7 nucleotides agree with TRBD1. V was pared by 6 bases and J by 2 bases, with 10 bases of the junction left unmatched. Germline V lookup: CDR1 SQVTM, CDR2 ANQGSEA. The CDR3 loop spans 14 amino acids. This chain's CDR3 is CSVQQGLMAYEQYF. CDR3 DNA sequence: TGCAGCGTGCAACAGGGGCTTATGGCCTACGAGCAGTACTTC.

In its sample, this clone was seen once. The V call is TRBV27, the J call TRBJ2-5; weak D call: TRBD1 (5 bases). This CDR3 has 14 amino acids. CDR1 and CDR2 (germline): MNHEY, SMNVEV (reference sequence). V was pared by 5 bases and J by 3 bases, with 13 bases between. CDR3 bases: TGTGCCAGCAGTGGGATGGGCAGGGAAGAGACCCAGTACTTC. Protein sequence: CASSGMGREETQYF.

This clone showed up just a few times. This sequence joins TRBV11-2 and TRBJ2-5, with a tentative D call TRBD2 (6 bases). V was trimmed by 1 base and J by 2 bases, leaving 8 bases between them. The V gene's germline CDR1 is SGHAT and CDR2 FQNNGV. This CDR3 comprises 14 residues. CDR3 region: CASSLVLAQETQYF. The CDR3 DNA follows: TGTGCCAGCAGCTTAGTGCTAGCGCAAGAGACCCAGTACTTC.